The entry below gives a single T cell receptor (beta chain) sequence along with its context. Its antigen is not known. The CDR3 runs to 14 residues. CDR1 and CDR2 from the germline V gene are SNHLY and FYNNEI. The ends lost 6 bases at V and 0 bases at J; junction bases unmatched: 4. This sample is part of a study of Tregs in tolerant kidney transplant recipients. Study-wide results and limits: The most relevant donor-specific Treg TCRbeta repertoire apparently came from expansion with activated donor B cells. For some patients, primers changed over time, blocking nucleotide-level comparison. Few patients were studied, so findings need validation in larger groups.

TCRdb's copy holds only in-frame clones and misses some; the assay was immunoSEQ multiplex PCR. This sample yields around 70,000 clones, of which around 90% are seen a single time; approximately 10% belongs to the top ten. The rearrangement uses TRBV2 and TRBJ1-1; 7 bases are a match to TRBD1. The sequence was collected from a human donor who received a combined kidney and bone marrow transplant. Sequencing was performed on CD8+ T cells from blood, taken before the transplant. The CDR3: CASRDRYLNTEAFF. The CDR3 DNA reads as TGTGCCAGCAGGGACAGGTACTTGAACACTGAAGCTTTCTTT.